This T cell receptor beta chain derives from a study of OX40 agonist ivuxolimab in advanced cancers. Regarding the study as a whole: Average numbers of expanded clones were greater in CD8+ T cells than in CD4+.

The CDR3 is 13 amino acids. Trimming took 7 bases from V and 1 from J, leaving 10 bases between them. Germline CDR1 MNHEY, CDR2 SVGAGI. The table came from immunoSEQ multiplex PCR; TCRdb's copy has only in-frame clones and leaves some out. The sample shows 70,000 to 90,000 clones, around 89% of them seen only once. As concerns this clone: Its specificity is not known. Other DNA sequences in this specimen translate into the identical CDR3.

Sequenced material: CD4+ or CD8+ T cells sorted from blood, taken in a trial of the OX40 agonist ivuxolimab. The TCR comes from an adult with an advanced solid tumor such as melanoma, head and neck, liver or kidney cancer. The chain carries TRBV6-5 and TRBJ1-2, with TRBD1 as a possible D gene (6 bases). The CDR3 DNA sequence: TGTGCCAGCACAAAGGACAGTAACTATGGCTACACCTTC. Protein sequence: CASTKDSNYGYTF.